These 29 T cell receptor beta chains came from one sample sequenced in a study of vaccination and CD4 T cells after COVID-19. Treatment of the sample: roughly 11-day PBMC culture with coronavirus spike peptide pools or control peptides (ViraFEST assay). Researchers used the Oncomine TCR Beta short-read assay to sequence DNA from cultured CD4+ T cells. TCRdb called the PCR reads again in MiXCR, with one record for every CDR3 protein. The sample includes 20,000 to 30,000 distinct CDR3 sequences, roughly 39% of them seen just once. Their specific antigens are unknown. The material sequenced was CD4+ T cells from blood, cultured in vitro. The receptors stem from a human donor who had recovered from COVID-19.

V gene TRBV7-9 combines with J gene TRBJ1-2, with D possibly matching TRBD1 (6 bases). The CDR3 is made up of 18 amino acids. CDR1 and CDR2 (germline): SEHNR, FQNEAQ (reference sequence). V lost 1 base and J lost 0, with 18 bases in between. The CDR3 nucleotides are TGTGCCAGCAGCTTAGATCACGGACAGAGTAATACTAACTATGGCTACACCTTC. It encodes CASSLDHGQSNTNYGYTF.

Only a few counts were recorded for this clonotype. This chain links TRBV7-2 with TRBJ2-7, with TRBD1 as a possible D gene (6 bases). This CDR3 is built from 12 residues. Germline-derived CDR1 and CDR2 are SGHTA and FQGNSA. V was clipped by 6 bases and J by 1 base, with 7 bases between them. CDR3 nucleotides: TGTGCCAGCAGGACAGGTTCCTACGAGCAGTACTTC. The encoded protein is CASRTGSYEQYF.

This clonotype turned up a few times. V usage is TRBV7-2 and J usage is TRBJ1-1; TRBD1 agrees at 7 bases. There are 13 residues in the CDR3. Germline V gene sequence: CDR1 SGHTA, CDR2 FQGNSA. With V trimmed by 5 bases and J by 5 bases, 5 bases remained unmatched. The CDR3 here is CASSVRQGTEAFF. In nucleotides, the CDR3 is TGTGCCAGCAGCGTGCGACAGGGAACTGAAGCTTTCTTT.

This clonotype was seen more than once but under ten times. This chain joins TRBV19 and TRBJ1-2; no clear D gene. The CDR3 totals 16 residues. Per germline, CDR1 LNHDA and CDR2 SQIVND (reference sequence). Trimming removed 4 bases at V and 2 bases at J, with 17 bases between. The CDR3 region has the DNA TGTGCCAGTAGTACCACCCCGCGACGGACCAACTATGGCTACACCTTC. This encodes CASSTTPRRTNYGYTF.

The sample holds a few counts of this clonotype. This chain links TRBV19 with TRBJ1-1, with unresolved D. The germline V gene has CDR1 LNHDA and CDR2 SQIVND (reference sequence). The V end lost 2 bases, the J end lost 1 base, and 8 bases lay between the germline ends. There are 14 residues in the CDR3. CDR3 residues: CASSILNGNTEAFF. The CDR3 DNA sequence: TGTGCCAGTAGTATACTTAACGGGAACACTGAAGCTTTCTTT.

This clonotype was detected a few times. V is TRBV19 and J is TRBJ1-4, with TRBD1 matching 7 bases. Germline CDR1 is LNHDA and CDR2 is SQIVND (reference sequence). Unmatched junction bases numbered 6, after V lost 3 bases and J lost 8 bases. The CDR3 loop spans 14 amino acids. The CDR3 coding sequence is TGTGCCAGTAGTATGGGAGGGGGCAACGAAAAACTGTTTTTT. This codes for CASSMGGGNEKLFF. Full variable domain (rest looked up from reference TRBV19 and TRBJ1-4): DGGITQSPKYLFRKEGQNVTLSCEQNLNHDAMYWYRQDPGQGLRLIYYSQIVNDFQKGDIAEGYSVSREKKESFPLTVTSAQKNPTAFYLCASSMGGGNEKLFFGSGTQLSVL.

J is TRBJ2-5 and V is TRBV7-8; 7 bases line up with TRBD2. The junction had 9 bases not matched to a gene; V was cut back by 1 base and J by 1 base. The CDR3 length is 17 residues. The germline V gene encodes CDR1 SGHVS and CDR2 FQNEAQ. DNA for the CDR3: TGTGCCAGCAGCTTAGTTCTTGGGCGGGGGATCCAAGAGACCCAGTACTTC. Encoded protein: CASSLVLGRGIQETQYF.

This clonotype was counted a single time. V usage is TRBV5-6 and J usage is TRBJ2-2, with D possibly being TRBD1 (6 bases). This CDR3 is 17 amino acids long. V was clipped by 0 bases and J by 6 bases, with 18 bases between them. Per germline, CDR1 SGHDT and CDR2 YYEEEE. CDR3 residues: CASSLGLRGSGAGELFF. Written as DNA, the CDR3 is TGTGCCAGCAGCTTGGGACTCAGGGGATCGGGTGCCGGGGAGCTGTTTTTT. The full variable domain, completed using reference TRBV5-6 and TRBJ2-2, is DAGVTQSPTHLIKTRGQQVTLRCSPKSGHDTVSWYQQALGQGPQFIFQYYEEEERQRGNFPDRFSGHQFPNYSSELNVNALLLGDSALYLCASSLGLRGSGAGELFFGEGSRLTVL.

There are a few counts of this clonotype. The CDR3 region is CASSEQLNTDTQYF. The CDR3 nucleotides are TGCGCCAGCAGTGAGCAACTAAACACAGATACGCAGTATTTT. The genes are TRBV10-1 and TRBJ2-3, with D unresolved. V lost 2 bases and J 2 bases, leaving 8 bases between the germline ends. The CDR3 totals 14 residues. Germline V CDR1 and CDR2: WNHNN, SYGVQD (reference sequence).

This chain links TRBV2 with TRBJ2-7; D is possibly TRBD2 (5 bases). Trimming shortened V by 4 bases and J by 0 bases, and 10 bases separated the two germline ends. The CDR3 runs to 14 residues. Germline CDR1 is SNHLY and CDR2 is FYNNEI. CDR3 loop: CASSGLLSSYEQYF. The CDR3 DNA sequence: TGTGCCAGCAGTGGACTACTGAGCTCCTACGAGCAGTACTTC.

The chain carries TRBV6-1 and TRBJ2-7; the match to TRBD1 covers 8 bases. This CDR3 has 16 residues. The germline V gene encodes CDR1 MNHNS and CDR2 SASEGT. After removal of 4 bases from V and 0 bases from J, the junction contained 8 bases not matched to a gene. As DNA, the CDR3 is TGTGCCAGCAGTGGGGGACAGGCGAGGAGCTCCTACGAGCAGTACTTC. Its translation is CASSGGQARSSYEQYF.

This clonotype occurred once. One end of the junction is discordant with germline, which a read error may explain. V and J are TRBV29-1 and TRBJ2-3; the D is unclear. Germline V gene sequence: CDR1 SQVTM, CDR2 ANQGSEA. The CDR3 has 12 amino acids. In DNA form, the CDR3 reads TGCAGCGGCAAAAAGAGCAAAGATACGCAGTATTTT. Protein product: CSGKKSKDTQYF.

The CDR3 DNA reads TGTGCCAGCAGTTGGGACAGGGAAAGGGAAGCTTTCTTT. This codes for CASSWDREREAFF. The chain recombines TRBV6-5 with TRBJ1-1; the match to TRBD1 covers 9 bases. Germline loops: CDR1 MNHEY, CDR2 SVGAGI. CDR3 length: 13 residues. The V gene end was trimmed by 4 bases and the J gene end by 8 bases; junction bases not matched to a gene: 5.

This chain's CDR3 is CASSHDGTGTNYGYTF. CDR3 nucleotide sequence: TGCGCCAGCAGCCACGATGGCACAGGGACAAACTATGGCTACACCTTC. The chain carries TRBV4-3 and TRBJ1-2; tentative D call: TRBD1 (6 bases). Trimming shortened V by 3 bases and J by 2 bases, and 16 bases separated the two germline ends. The length of the CDR3 is 16 residues. The germline CDR1 and CDR2 sequences are LGHNA and YSLEER.

The table lists this clonotype with a few counts. The chain joins TRBV20-1 to TRBJ2-7; 12 positions agree with TRBD1. The CDR3 extends over 13 amino acids. The V gene's germline CDR1 is DFQATT and CDR2 SNEGSKA (reference sequence). The trim removed 6 bases at V and 6 bases at J, leaving 6 bases unmatched. The CDR3 region has the DNA TGCAGTGCGATCGGGACAGGGGGCTTCGAGCAGTACTTC. This gives the protein CSAIGTGGFEQYF.

The V gene is TRBV5-6, the J gene TRBJ2-7; D tentatively fits TRBD1 or TRBD2 (5 bases each). V lost 4 bases, J lost 5 bases, and 10 bases lay in between. CDR1 and CDR2 (germline): SGHDT, YYEEEE. This CDR3 contains 12 residues. The CDR3 DNA sequence: TGTGCCAGCAGCCCGAGGGGCCACGAGCAGTACTTC. Amino acids: CASSPRGHEQYF. Full variable domain (outside the CDR3, taken from reference TRBV5-6 and TRBJ2-7): DAGVTQSPTHLIKTRGQQVTLRCSPKSGHDTVSWYQQALGQGPQFIFQYYEEEERQRGNFPDRFSGHQFPNYSSELNVNALLLGDSALYLCASSPRGHEQYFGPGTRLTVT.

CDR3: CASSRAASPSYEQYF. The CDR3 coding sequence is TGTGCCAGTAGTCGGGCCGCGTCCCCCTCCTACGAGCAGTACTTC. This chain connects TRBV19 to TRBJ2-7, with unresolved D. Germline V gene lookup returns CDR1 LNHDA and CDR2 SQIVND (reference sequence). The V and J ends lost 5 bases and 0 bases respectively, with 14 bases between them. The CDR3 totals 15 residues.

This clonotype was recorded a few times. The CDR3: CASSRQGYEQFF. DNA for the CDR3: TGTGCCAGCAGTCGACAGGGCTATGAGCAGTTCTTC. The chain is built from TRBV6-1 and TRBJ2-1, with 7 bases matching TRBD1. V lost 5 bases and J lost 8; bases outside the gene matches: 3. Per germline, CDR1 MNHNS and CDR2 SASEGT. This CDR3 comprises 12 residues.

The chain combines TRBV6-1 with TRBJ2-3; 9 bases agree with TRBD2. Looked up from germline, CDR1 is MNHNS and CDR2 is SASEGT. V lost 1 base to trimming and J lost 6 bases; unmatched junction nucleotides: 11. This CDR3 is 17 amino acids long. CDR3 residues: CASSEGASGAPGDTQYF. The CDR3 DNA reads TGTGCCAGCAGTGAAGGGGCTAGCGGGGCCCCGGGGGATACGCAGTATTTT.

A remark on this clonotype: Mismatch with germline at one junction end may stem from a read error. The V gene is TRBV7-7, the J gene TRBJ2-2, with D possibly called TRBD1 or TRBD2 (5 bases each). This CDR3 spans 14 amino acids. CDR1 is SSHAT, CDR2 FNYEAQ, per germline (reference sequence). This CDR3 is CASSLGDHTGEPFF. Here the CDR3 DNA reads TGTGCTAGCAGCTTAGGGGACCATACCGGGGAGCCGTTTTTT.

The rearrangement joins TRBV6-5 to TRBJ2-2; D possibly corresponds to TRBD2 (5 bases). Trimming pared 2 bases from V and 4 bases from J, leaving 11 bases between. The CDR3 runs to 15 residues. Per the germline V gene, CDR1 is MNHEY and CDR2 is SVGAGI. CDR3 in DNA: TGTGCCAGCAGTTACAGGCTAGCAGGCACCGGGGAGCTGTTTTTT. This sequence encodes CASSYRLAGTGELFF.

The chain has TRBV28 and TRBJ1-5; tentatively, D is TRBD1 (5 bases). Per the germline V gene, CDR1 is MDHEN and CDR2 is SYDVKM. V lost 4 bases to trimming and J lost 3 bases, with 10 bases between them. The CDR3 sequence is 14 residues long. CDR3 DNA sequence: TGTGCCAGCAGTTCTGACAGCCTCAATCAGCCCCAGCATTTT. Protein product: CASSSDSLNQPQHF.

This sequence joins TRBV11-2 and TRBJ1-1; 7 positions agree with TRBD1. Germline lookup yields CDR1 SGHAT and CDR2 FQNNGV. V dropped 5 bases and J dropped 3; count of bases not matched to a gene: 9. The CDR3 length is 15 residues. The DNA for the CDR3 is TGTGCCAGCAGCCCAATCAGGGGGAGGGACACTGAAGCTTTCTTT. It encodes CASSPIRGRDTEAFF.

The chain couples TRBV7-3 to TRBJ2-2; 8 bases agree with TRBD1. Looked up from germline, CDR1 is SGHTA and CDR2 is FQGTGA. This CDR3 is built from 18 residues. V shed 5 bases and J 1 base; nucleotides not matched to a gene: 12. The CDR3 coding sequence is TGTGCCAGCAGCCCATATGCCCGGGACAGGTGGAACACCGGGGAGCTGTTTTTT. It is translated as CASSPYARDRWNTGELFF.

This clonotype has just a few counts. The chain links TRBV28 to TRBJ1-2; D is unresolved. V was shortened by 10 bases and J by 4 bases, with 22 bases between the two germline ends. The CDR3 spans 15 residues. The V gene's germline CDR1 is MDHEN and CDR2 SYDVKM. CDR3 amino acids: CAIRAGLRRGYGYTF. DNA of the CDR3: TGTGCCATTAGGGCGGGTCTTCGTCGCGGCTATGGCTACACCTTC.

The gene calls are TRBV7-3 and TRBJ2-6; D gene unclear. There are 13 residues in the CDR3. The V end was cut by 5 bases, the J end by 4 bases, with 6 bases between. The germline V gene has CDR1 SGHTA and CDR2 FQGTGA. CDR3 sequence: CASSPSGANVLTF. CDR3 bases: TGTGCCAGCAGCCCCTCGGGGGCCAACGTCCTGACTTTC.

The chain has TRBV10-3 and TRBJ2-1; the match to TRBD2 covers 10 bases. This CDR3 region has 15 residues. With 3 bases clipped from V and 6 bases from J, the junction kept 5 bases outside the gene matches. Germline CDR1 reads ENHRY; CDR2 reads SYGVKD. As DNA, the CDR3 is TGTGCCATCAGTGACCCTAGCGGGGGTGGCAATGAGCAGTTCTTC. It is translated as CAISDPSGGGNEQFF.

The CDR3 loop is CASSPNVGVIQPQHF. In nucleotides, the CDR3 is TGTGCCAGCAGCCCCAATGTAGGGGTAATTCAGCCCCAGCATTTT. The J gene is TRBJ1-5, the V gene TRBV3-1; D may be TRBD1 (5 bases). The V gene lost 4 bases and the J gene lost 6 bases, with 16 bases spanning the gap. The CDR3 length is 15 residues. Germline CDR1 reads LGHDT; CDR2 reads YNNKEL (reference sequence).

J is TRBJ2-1 and V is TRBV20-1, with a tentative D call TRBD2 (5 bases). Germline-derived CDR1 and CDR2 are DFQATT and SNEGSKA (reference sequence). The CDR3 has 15 residues. Trimming removed 0 bases from V and 0 bases from J, with 9 bases in between. DNA of the CDR3: TGCAGTGCTAGAGAAAGCGGCAGCTCCTACAATGAGCAGTTCTTC. Translated: CSARESGSSYNEQFF.